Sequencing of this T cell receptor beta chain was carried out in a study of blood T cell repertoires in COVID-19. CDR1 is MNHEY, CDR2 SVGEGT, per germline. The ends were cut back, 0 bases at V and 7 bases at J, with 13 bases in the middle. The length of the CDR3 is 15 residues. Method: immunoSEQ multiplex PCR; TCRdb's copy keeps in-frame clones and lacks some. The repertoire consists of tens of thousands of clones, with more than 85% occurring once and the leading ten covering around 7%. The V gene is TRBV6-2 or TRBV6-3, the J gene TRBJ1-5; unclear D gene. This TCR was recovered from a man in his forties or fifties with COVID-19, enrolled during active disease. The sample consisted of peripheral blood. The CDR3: CASSYSPPVVQPQHF. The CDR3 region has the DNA TGTGCCAGCAGTTACTCCCCCCCGGTGGTGCAGCCCCAGCATTTT.